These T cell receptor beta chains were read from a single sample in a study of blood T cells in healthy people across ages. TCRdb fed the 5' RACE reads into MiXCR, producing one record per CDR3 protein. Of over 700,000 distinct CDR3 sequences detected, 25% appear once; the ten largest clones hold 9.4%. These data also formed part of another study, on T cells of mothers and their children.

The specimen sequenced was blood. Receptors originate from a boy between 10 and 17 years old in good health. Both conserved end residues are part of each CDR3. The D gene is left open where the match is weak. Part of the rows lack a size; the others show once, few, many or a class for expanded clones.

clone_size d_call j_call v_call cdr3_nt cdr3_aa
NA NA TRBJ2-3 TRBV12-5 TGTGCTAGTGGTTTGGTACGAGACTACACAGATACGCAGTATTTT CASGLVRDYTDTQYF
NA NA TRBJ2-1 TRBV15 TGTGCCACCGCCCAGGGACCAAGCTCCTACAATGAGCAGTTCTTC CATAQGPSSYNEQFF
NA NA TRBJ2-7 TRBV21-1 TGTGCCGGACAAGACAGGGGCGGTCCTCGTGGATACGAGCAGTACTTC CAGQDRGGPRGYEQYF
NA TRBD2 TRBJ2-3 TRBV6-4 TGTGCCAGCAGTGACTCGGGCGGGAGTAGCCCAGATACGCAGTATTTT CASSDSGGSSPDTQYF
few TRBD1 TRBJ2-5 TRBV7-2 TGTGCCAGCAGCCCCGGACAGGGGGCTGATCGGCAAGAGACCCAGTACTTC CASSPGQGADRQETQYF
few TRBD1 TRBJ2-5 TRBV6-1 TGTGCCAGCAGACGCGACAGGGACATCCAAGAGACCCAGTACTTC CASRRDRDIQETQYF
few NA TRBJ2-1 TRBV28 TGTGCCAGCAGACTAGTGGCAGTGAACAATGAGCAGTTCTTC CASRLVAVNNEQFF
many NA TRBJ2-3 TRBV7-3 TGTGCCAGCAGCCCAGGGGCAGCAGATACGCAGTATTTT CASSPGAADTQYF
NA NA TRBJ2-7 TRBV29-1 TGCAGCGTTGAAGCCCCGGACTGGGAGACCTACGAGCAGTACTTC CSVEAPDWETYEQYF
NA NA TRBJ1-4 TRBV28 TGTGCCAGCAGTTTCCGAACCGGGCCAATGGGAACTAATGAAAAACTGTTTTTT CASSFRTGPMGTNEKLFF
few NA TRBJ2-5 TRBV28 TGTGCCAGCAGTTTTTTCGGGATGTCTCAAGAGACCCAGTACTTC CASSFFGMSQETQYF
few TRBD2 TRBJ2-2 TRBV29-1 TGCAGCGTCCGGACTAGCGGGAAAGGGGAGCTGTTTTTT CSVRTSGKGELFF
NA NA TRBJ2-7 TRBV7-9 TGTGCCAGCAGCCGGGCAGAGTACGAGCAGTACTTC CASSRAEYEQYF
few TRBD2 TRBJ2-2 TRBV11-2 TGTGCCAGCAGCGGGGGGGGTCCTCTCAACACCGGGGAGCTGTTTTTT CASSGGGPLNTGELFF
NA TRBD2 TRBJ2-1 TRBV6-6 TGTGCCAGCAGTTTTGCCGGGGTAGCGGGGGGTTACAATGAGCAGTTCTTC CASSFAGVAGGYNEQFF
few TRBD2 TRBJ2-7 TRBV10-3 TGTGCCATCAGTGGGACTAGCGGGGGTGGAGAGCAGTACTTC CAISGTSGGGEQYF
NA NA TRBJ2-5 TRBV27 TGTGCCAGCAGTGAGCAGCGGTACCAAGAGACCCAGTACTTC CASSEQRYQETQYF
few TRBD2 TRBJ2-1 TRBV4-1 TGCGCCAGCAGCCAGCCGACTAGCGGGAGAGGCAATGAGCAGTTCTTC CASSQPTSGRGNEQFF
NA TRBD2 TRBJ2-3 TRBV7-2 TGTGCCAGCAGCCACACTAGCGGGAGGGCCACGCAGTATTTT CASSHTSGRATQYF
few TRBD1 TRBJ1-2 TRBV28 TGTGCCGGCAGTTCCGGGACAGGGGGTTTTTATGGCTACACTTTC CAGSSGTGGFYGYTF
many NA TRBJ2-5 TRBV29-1 TGCAGCGTTGAAGGGTTCACGGGTGAAGAGACCCAGTACTTC CSVEGFTGEETQYF
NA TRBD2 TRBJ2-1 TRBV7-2 TGTGCCAGCAGGATAGCGGGAGGGAGCTCCTACAATGAGCAGTTCTTC CASRIAGGSSYNEQFF
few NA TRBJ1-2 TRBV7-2 TGTGCCAGCAGCTTAAATGCCAGATACTATGGCTACACCTTC CASSLNARYYGYTF
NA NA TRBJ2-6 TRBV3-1 TGTGCCAGCAGCCAAGATAGGCCAGTGGCTCGAGTCCTGACTTTC CASSQDRPVARVLTF
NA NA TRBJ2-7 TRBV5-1 TGCGCCAGCAGCTTTGGCTCGTCTAGGAGCTCCTACGAGCAGTACTTC CASSFGSSRSSYEQYF
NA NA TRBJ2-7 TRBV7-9 TGTGCCAGCAGCCCGAGGGTCAGCCGCACCTACGAGCAGTACTTC CASSPRVSRTYEQYF
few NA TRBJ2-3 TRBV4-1 TGCGCCAGCAGCCAAGCAGGGCAAGTTGGTACGCAGTATTTT CASSQAGQVGTQYF
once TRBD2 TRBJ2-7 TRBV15 TGTGCCACCAGCAGAGCGGGAGGACCAATAACCCCCTACGAGCAGTACTTC CATSRAGGPITPYEQYF
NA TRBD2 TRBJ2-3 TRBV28 TGTGCCAGCAGTACTAGCGGGAGGGCCTCGTATACGCAGTATTTT CASSTSGRASYTQYF
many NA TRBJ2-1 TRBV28 TGTGCCAGCGGTTACAATGAGCAGTTCTTC CASGYNEQFF
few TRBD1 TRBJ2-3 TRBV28 TGTGCCAGCAGTCCCTGGGACAGGGGCCCCACAGATACGCAGTATTTT CASSPWDRGPTDTQYF
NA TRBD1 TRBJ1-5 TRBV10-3 TGTGCCATCAGCGGGACAGGGAGTCAGCCCCAGCATTTT CAISGTGSQPQHF